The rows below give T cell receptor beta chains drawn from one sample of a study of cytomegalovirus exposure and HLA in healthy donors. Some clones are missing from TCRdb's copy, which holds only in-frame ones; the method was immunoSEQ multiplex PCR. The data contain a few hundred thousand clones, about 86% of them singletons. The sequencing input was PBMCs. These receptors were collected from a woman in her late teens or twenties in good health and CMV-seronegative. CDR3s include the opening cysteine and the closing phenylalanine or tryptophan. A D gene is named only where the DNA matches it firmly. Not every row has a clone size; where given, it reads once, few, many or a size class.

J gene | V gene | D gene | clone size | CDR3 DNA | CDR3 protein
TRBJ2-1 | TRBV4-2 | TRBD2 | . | TGTGCCAGCAGCCAAGTTGAGCGAGCGGGAGGGTACAATGAGCAGTTCTTC | CASSQVERAGGYNEQFF
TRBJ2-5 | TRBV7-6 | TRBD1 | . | TGTGCCAGCAGCTTTGCCAGACAGGGGAATAGGGAGACCCAGTACTTC | CASSFARQGNRETQYF
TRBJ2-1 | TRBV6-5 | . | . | TGTGCCAGCAGTTACTCGGGGGTAGCGGAGGACAATGAGCAGTTCTTC | CASSYSGVAEDNEQFF
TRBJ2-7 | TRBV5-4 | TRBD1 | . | TGTGCCAGCAGCTTGGTCATGGGACAGGGGGCTTTGCAGTACTTC | CASSLVMGQGALQYF
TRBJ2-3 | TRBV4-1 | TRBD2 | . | TGCGCCAGCAGCTGGGGGGCGCTAGCGGGAGCTGCAGATACGCAGTATTTT | CASSWGALAGAADTQYF
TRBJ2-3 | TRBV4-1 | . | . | TGCGCCAGCAGCCAGGTCACAGGGTCAGATACGCAGTATTTT | CASSQVTGSDTQYF
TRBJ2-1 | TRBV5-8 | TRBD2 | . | TGTGCCAGCAGCATTGGACTAGCTTCGTGGGGTGAGCAGTTCTTC | CASSIGLASWGEQFF
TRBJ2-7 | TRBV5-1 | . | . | TGCGCCAGCAGCTTGCACTACCCCGAGCAGTACTTC | CASSLHYPEQYF
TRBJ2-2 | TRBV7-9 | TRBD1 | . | TGTGCCAGCACCCCCGGGACAGGGTTCGGGCATGGCGGGGAGCTGTTTTTT | CASTPGTGFGHGGELFF
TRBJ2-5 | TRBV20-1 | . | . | TGCAGTGTCGGGGGACAAGAGACCCAGTACTTC | CSVGGQETQYF
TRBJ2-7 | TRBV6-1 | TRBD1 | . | TGTGCCAGCACTGGACAGGCTACTTCCCACGAGCAGTACTTC | CASTGQATSHEQYF
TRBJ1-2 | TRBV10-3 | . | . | TGTGCCATCAGTGAGGGCCAGGCCTATGGCTACACCTTC | CAISEGQAYGYTF
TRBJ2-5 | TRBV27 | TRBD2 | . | TGTGCCAGCAGTTTTCAAGCGGGACCTGAAGAGACCCAGTACTTC | CASSFQAGPEETQYF
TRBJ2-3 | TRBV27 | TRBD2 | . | TGTGCCAGCAGTTTACTTAAAGCGGGAGGGCGCACAGATACGCAGTATTTT | CASSLLKAGGRTDTQYF
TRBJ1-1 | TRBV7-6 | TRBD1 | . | TGTGCCAGCAGCTTACCCATAAAATTGACAGGGGCGGACACTGAAGCTTTCTTT | CASSLPIKLTGADTEAFF
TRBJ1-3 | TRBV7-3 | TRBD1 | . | TGTGCCAGCAGCAGGAGGACAGGGGGCATATCTGGAAACACCATATATTTT | CASSRRTGGISGNTIYF
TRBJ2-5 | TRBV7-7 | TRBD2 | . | TGTGCTAGCAGCCTACTAGCGGGAGAGACCCAGTACTTC | CASSLLAGETQYF
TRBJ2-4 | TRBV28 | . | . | TGTGCCAGCAGTCCTCCCCCGGGGGGCCTCGCCAAAAACATTCAGTACTTC | CASSPPPGGLAKNIQYF
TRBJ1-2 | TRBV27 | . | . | TGTGCCAGCAGTTTATCAGGGGCGTACTATGGCTACACCTTC | CASSLSGAYYGYTF
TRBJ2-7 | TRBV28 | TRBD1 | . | TGTGCCAGCAGTTTTCCGGGACAGGGCTCCTACGAGCAGTACTTC | CASSFPGQGSYEQYF
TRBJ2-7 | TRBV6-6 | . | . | TGTGCCAGCAGTTCTTTACGGGAGCCCTCCTACGAGCAGTACTTC | CASSSLREPSYEQYF
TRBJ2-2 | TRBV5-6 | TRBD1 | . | TGTGCCAGCAGTTACGACAGGGTCGCCGGGGAGCTGTTTTTT | CASSYDRVAGELFF
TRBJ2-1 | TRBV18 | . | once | TGTGCCAGCTCACCATTGGACTCCAGTGAGCAGTTCTTC | CASSPLDSSEQFF
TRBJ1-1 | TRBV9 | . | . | TGTGCCAGCAGTCCGTCGGGGGTTTCTGAAGCTTTCTTT | CASSPSGVSEAFF
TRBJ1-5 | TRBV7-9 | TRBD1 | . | TGTGCCAACAAGCGCAGGGGGAAAAGCAATCAGCCCCAGCATTTT | CANKRRGKSNQPQHF
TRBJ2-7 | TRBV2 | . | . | TGTGCCAGCAGTGACCCGGGAGACGAGCAGTACTTC | CASSDPGDEQYF
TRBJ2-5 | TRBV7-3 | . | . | TGTGCCAGCAGCTCAAGTCGGGGAGAGACCCAGTACTTC | CASSSSRGETQYF
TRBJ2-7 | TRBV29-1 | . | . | TGCAGCGTTCGGGTCACCGACTACGAGCAGTACTTC | CSVRVTDYEQYF
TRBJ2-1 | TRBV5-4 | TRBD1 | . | TGTGCCAGCAGCTTACAGGGGGCCGGTGAGCAGTTCTTC | CASSLQGAGEQFF
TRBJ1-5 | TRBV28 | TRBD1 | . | TGTGCCAGCAGTTTAATGGGACAGGGTGGGCAGCCCCAGCATTTT | CASSLMGQGGQPQHF